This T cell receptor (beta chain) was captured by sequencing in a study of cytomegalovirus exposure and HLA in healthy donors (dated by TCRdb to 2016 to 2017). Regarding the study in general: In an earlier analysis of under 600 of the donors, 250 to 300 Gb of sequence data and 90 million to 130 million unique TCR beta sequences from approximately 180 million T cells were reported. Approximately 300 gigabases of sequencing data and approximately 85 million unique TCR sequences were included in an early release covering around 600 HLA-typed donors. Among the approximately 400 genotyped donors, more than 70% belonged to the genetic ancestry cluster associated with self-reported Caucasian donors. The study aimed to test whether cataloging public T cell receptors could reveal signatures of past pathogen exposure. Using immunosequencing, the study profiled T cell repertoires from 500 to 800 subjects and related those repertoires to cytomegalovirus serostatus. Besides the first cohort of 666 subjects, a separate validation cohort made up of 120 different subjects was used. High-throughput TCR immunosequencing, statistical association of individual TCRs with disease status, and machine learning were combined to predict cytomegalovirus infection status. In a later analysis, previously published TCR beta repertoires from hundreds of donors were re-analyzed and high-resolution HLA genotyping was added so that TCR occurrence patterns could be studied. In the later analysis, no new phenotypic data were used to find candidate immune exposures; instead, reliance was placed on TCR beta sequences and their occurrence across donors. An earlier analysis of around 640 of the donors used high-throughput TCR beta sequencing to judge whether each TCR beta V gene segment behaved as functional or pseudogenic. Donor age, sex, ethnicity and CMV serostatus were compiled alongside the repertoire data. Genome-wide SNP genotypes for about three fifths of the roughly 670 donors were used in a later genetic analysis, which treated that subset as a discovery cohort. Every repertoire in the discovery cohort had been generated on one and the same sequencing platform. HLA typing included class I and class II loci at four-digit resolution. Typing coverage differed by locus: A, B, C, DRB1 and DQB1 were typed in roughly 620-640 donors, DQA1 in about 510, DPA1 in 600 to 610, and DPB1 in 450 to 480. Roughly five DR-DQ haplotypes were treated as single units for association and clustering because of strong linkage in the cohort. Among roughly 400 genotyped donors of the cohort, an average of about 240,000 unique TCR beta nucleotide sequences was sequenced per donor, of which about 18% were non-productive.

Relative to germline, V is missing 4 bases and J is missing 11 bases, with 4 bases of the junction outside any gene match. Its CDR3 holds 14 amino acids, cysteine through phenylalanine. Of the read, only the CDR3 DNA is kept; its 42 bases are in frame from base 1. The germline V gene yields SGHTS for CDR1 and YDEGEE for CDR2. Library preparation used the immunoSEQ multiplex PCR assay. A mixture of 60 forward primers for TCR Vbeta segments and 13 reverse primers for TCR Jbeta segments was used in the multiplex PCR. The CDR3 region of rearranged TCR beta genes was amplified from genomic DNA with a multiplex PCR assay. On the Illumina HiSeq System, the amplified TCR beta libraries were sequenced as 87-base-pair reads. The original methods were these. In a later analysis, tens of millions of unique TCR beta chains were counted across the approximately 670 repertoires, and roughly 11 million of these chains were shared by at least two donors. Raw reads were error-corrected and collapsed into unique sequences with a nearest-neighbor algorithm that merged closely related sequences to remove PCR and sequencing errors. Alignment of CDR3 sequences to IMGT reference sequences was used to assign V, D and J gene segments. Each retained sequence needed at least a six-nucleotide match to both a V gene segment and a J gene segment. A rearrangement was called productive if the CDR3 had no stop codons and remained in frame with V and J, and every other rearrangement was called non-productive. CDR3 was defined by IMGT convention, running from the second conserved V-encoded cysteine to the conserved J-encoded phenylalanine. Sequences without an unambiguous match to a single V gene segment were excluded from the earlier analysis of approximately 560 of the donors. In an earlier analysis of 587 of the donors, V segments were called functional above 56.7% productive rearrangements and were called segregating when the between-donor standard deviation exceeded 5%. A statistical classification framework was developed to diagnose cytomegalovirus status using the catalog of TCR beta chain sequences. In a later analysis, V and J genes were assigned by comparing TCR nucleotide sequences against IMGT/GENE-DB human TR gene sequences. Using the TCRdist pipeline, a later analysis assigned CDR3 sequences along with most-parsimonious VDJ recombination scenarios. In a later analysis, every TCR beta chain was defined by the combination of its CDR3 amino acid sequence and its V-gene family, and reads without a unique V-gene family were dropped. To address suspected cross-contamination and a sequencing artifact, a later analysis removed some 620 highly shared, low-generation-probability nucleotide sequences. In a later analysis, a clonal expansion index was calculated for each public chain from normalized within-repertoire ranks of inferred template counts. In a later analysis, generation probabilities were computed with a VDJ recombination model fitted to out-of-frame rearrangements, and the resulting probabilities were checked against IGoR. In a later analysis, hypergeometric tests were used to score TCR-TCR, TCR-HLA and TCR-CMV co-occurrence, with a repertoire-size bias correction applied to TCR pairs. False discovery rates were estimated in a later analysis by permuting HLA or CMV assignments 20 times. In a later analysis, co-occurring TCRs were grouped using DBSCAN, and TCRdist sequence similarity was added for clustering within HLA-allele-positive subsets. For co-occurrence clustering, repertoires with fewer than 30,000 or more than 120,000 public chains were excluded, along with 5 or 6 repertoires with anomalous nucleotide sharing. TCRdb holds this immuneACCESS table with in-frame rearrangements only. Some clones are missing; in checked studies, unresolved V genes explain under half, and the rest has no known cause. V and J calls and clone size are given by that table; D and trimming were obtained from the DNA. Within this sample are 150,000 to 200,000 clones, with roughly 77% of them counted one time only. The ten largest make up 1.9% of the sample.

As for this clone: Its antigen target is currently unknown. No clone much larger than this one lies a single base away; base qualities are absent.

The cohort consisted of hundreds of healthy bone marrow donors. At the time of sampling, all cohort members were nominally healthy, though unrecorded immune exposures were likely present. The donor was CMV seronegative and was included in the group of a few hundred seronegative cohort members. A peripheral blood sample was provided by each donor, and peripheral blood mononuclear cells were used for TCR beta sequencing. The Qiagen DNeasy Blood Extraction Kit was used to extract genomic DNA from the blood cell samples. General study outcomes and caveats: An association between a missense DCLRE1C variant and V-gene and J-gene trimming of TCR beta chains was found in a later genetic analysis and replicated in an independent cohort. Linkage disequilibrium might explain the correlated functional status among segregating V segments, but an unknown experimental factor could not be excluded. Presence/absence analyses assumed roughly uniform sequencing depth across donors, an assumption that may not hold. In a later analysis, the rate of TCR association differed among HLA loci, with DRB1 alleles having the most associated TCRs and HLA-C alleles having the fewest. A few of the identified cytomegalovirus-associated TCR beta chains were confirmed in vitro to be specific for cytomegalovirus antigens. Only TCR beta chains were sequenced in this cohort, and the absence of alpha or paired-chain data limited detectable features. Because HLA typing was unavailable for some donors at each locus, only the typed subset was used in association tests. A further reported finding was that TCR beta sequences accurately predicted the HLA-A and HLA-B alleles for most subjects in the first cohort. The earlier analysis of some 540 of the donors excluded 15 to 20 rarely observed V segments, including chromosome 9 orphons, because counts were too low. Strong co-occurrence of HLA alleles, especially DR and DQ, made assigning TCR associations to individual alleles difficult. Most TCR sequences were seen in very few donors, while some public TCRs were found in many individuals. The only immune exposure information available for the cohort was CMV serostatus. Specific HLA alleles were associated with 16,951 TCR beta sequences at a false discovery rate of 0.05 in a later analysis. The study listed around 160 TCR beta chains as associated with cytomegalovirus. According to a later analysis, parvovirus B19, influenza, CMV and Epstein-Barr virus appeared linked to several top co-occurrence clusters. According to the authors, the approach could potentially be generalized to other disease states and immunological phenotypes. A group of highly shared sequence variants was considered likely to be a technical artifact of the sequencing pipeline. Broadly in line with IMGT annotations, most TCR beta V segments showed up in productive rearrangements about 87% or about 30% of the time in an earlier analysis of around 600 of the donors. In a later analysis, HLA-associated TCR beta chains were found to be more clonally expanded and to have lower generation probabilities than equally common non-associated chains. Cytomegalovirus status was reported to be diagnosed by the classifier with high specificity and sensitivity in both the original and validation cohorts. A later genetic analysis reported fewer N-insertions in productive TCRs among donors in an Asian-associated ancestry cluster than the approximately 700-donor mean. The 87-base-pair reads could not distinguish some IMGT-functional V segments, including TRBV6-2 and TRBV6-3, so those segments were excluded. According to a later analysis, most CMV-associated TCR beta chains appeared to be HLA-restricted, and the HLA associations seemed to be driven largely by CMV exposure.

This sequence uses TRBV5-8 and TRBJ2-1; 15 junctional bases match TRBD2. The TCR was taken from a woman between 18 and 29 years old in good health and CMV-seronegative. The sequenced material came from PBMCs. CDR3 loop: CASSTGLAGGKQFF. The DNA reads TGTGCCAGCAGCACCGGACTAGCGGGAGGGAAGCAGTTCTTC.